This T cell receptor (beta chain) was retrieved from a study of blood T cell repertoires in COVID-19. Study details: COVID-19 samples from acute and convalescent phases originated in the United States, Italy and Spain.

As handled by the study authors: Estimation of nucleated cell counts relied on the amplification of reference gene primers. The method was immunoSEQ multiplex PCR; TCRdb's version includes in-frame clones alone and lacks a portion of them. From that table come the V and J calls and clone size; the DNA was used to work out D and trimming. The data contain a few hundred thousand clones, 89% of them singletons. Germline V lookup: CDR1 SEHNR, CDR2 FQNEAQ (reference sequence). Germline trimming cut 8 bases from V and 4 bases from J; bases unmatched to any gene: 7. The CDR3 length is 13 residues. What was sequenced was peripheral blood. The TCR originated in a woman in her sixties with acute or convalescent COVID-19. J is TRBJ2-5 and V is TRBV7-9; 7 bases fit TRBD2. The CDR3 loop reads CASPEGEGETQYF. The CDR3 DNA is TGTGCCAGCCCAGAAGGGGAGGGAGAGACCCAGTACTTC.